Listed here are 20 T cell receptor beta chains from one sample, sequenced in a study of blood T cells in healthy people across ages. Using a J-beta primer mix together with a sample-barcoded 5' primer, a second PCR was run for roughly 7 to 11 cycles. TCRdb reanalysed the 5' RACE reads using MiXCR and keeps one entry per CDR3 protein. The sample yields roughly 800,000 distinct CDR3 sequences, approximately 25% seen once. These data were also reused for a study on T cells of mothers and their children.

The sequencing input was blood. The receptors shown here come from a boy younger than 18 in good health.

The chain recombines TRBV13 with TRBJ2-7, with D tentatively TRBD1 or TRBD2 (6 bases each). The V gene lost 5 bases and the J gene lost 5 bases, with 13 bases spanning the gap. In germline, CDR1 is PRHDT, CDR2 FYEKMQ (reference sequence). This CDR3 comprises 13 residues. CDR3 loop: CASSLQGGNEQYF. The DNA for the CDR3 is TGTGCCAGCAGCCTCCAAGGGGGGAACGAGCAGTACTTC. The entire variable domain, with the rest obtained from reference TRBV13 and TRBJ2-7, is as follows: AAGVIQSPRHLIKEKRETATLKCYPIPRHDTVYWYQQGPGQDPQFLISFYEKMQSDKGSIPDRFSAQQFSDYHSELNMSSLELGDSALYFCASSLQGGNEQYFGPGTRLTVT.

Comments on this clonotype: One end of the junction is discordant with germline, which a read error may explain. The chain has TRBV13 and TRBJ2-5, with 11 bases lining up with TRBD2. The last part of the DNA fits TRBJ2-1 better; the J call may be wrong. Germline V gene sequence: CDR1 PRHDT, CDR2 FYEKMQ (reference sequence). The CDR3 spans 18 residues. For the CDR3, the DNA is TGTGCCGGCAGCTTAGGCGTACTAGCGGGAGATGTACGGAATGAGCAGTTCTTC. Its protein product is CAGSLGVLAGDVRNEQFF.

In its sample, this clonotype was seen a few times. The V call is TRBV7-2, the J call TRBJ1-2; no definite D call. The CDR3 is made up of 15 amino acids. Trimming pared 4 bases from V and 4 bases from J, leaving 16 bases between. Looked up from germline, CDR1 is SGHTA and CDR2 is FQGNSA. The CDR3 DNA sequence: TGTGCCAGCAGCTCACGGAGCGGAGGCGTCTATGGCTACACCTTC. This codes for CASSSRSGGVYGYTF.

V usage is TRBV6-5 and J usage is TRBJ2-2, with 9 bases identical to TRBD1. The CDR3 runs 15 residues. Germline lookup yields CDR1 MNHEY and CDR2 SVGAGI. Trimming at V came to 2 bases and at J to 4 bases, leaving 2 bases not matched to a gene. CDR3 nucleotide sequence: TGTGCCAGCAGTTACGAGACAGGGGGCACCGGGGAGCTGTTTTTT. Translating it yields CASSYETGGTGELFF.

DNA for the CDR3: TGTGCCAGCTCACAGGATCTCGCGGATCCGGACGAGCAGTACTTC. Its protein product is CASSQDLADPDEQYF. The rearrangement links TRBV18 to TRBJ2-7; the D is unclear. Germline-derived CDR1 and CDR2 are KGHSH and LQKENI. There are 15 residues in the CDR3. The V gene lost 4 bases and the J gene lost 5 bases, with 18 bases spanning the gap. The whole variable domain, filled in from reference TRBV18 and TRBJ2-7, reads NAGVMQNPRHLVRRRGQEARLRCSPMKGHSHVYWYRQLPEEGLKFMVYLQKENIIDESGMPKERFSAEFPKEGPSILRIQQVVRGDSAAYFCASSQDLADPDEQYFGPGTRLTVT.

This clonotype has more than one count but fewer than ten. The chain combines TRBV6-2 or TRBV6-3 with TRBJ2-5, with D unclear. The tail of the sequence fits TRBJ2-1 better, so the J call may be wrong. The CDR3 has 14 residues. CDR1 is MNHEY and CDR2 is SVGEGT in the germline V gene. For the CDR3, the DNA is TGTGCCAGCAGTTACACCAGGCAGTACAATGAGCAGTTCTTC. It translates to CASSYTRQYNEQFF.

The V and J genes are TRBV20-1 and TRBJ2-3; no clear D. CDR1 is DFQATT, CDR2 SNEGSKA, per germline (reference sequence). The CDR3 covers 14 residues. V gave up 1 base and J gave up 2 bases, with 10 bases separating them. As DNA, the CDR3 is TGCAGTGCTAGAGTACGACGCTCCACAGATACGCAGTATTTT. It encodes CSARVRRSTDTQYF.

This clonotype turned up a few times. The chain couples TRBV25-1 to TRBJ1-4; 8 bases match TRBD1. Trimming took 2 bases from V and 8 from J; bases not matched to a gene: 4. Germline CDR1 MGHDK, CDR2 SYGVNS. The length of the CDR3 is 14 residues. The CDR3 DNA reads TGTGCCAGCAGTGAACAGGGGACAGGAGAAAAACTGTTTTTT. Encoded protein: CASSEQGTGEKLFF.

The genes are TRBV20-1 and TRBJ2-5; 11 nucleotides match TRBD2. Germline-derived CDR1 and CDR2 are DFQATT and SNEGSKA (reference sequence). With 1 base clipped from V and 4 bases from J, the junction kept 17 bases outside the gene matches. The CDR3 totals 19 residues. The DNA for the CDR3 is TGCAGTGCTAGAGGAGATAGCGGGGGGGTCCTCGCAAGTCTAGAGACCCAGTACTTC. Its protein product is CSARGDSGGVLASLETQYF.

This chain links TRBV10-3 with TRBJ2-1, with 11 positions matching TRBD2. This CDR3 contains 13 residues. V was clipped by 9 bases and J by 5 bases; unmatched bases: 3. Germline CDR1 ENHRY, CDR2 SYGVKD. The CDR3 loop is CAMGTSGNNEQFF. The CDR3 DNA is TGTGCCATGGGGACTAGCGGAAACAATGAGCAGTTCTTC.

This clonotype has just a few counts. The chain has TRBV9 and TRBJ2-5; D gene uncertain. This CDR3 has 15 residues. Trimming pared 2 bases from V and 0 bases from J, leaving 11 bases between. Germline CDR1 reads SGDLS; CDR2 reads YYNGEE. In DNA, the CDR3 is TGTGCCAGCAGCGTGGACCAGAAAAACCAAGAGACCCAGTACTTC. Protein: CASSVDQKNQETQYF.

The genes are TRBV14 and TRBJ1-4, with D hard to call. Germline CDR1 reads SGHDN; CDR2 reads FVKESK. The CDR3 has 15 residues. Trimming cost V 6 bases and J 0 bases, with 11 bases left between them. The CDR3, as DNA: TGTGCCAGCAGAAAGACTACCACAACTAATGAAAAACTGTTTTTT. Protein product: CASRKTTTTNEKLFF.

The CDR3 reads CASSLRSFPSSYNEQFF. The CDR3 DNA follows: TGTGCCAGCAGCTTAAGGTCCTTTCCGAGCTCCTACAATGAGCAGTTCTTC. The J gene is TRBJ2-1, the V gene TRBV7-2, with D unresolved. Germline V CDR1 and CDR2: SGHTA, FQGNSA. V shed 2 bases and J shed 0 bases, with 14 bases lying between them. CDR3 length: 17 residues.

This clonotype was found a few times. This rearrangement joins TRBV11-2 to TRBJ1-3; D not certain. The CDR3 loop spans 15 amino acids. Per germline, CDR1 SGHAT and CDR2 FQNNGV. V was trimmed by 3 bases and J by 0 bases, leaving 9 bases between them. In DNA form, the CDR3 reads TGTGCCAGCAGCTTTCCGGGTTCCTCTGGAAACACCATATATTTT. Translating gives CASSFPGSSGNTIYF.

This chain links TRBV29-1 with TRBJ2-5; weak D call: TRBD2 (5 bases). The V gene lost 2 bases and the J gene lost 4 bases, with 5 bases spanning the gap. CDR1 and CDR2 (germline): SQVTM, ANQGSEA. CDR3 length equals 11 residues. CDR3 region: CSVERGETQYF. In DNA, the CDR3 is TGCAGCGTTGAACGGGGAGAGACCCAGTACTTC.

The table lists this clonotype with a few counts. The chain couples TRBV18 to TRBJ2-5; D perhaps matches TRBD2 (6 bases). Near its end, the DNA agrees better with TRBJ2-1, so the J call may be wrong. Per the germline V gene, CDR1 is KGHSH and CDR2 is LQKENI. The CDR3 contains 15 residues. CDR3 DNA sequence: TGTGCCAGCTCACCATACTCGGACTATTACAATGAGCAGTTCTTC. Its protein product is CASSPYSDYYNEQFF.

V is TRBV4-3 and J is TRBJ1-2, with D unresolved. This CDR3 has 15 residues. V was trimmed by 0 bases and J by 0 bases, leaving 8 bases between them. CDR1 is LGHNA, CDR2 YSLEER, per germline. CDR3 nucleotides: TGCGCCAGCAGCCAAGAACCGTGGTCTAACTATGGCTACACCTTC. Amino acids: CASSQEPWSNYGYTF.

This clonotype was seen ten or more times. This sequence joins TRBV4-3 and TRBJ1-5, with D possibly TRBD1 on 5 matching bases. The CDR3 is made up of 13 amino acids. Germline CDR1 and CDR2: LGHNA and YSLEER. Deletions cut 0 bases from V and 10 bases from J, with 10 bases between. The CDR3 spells CASSQDAGDPQHF. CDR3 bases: TGCGCCAGCAGCCAAGATGCGGGGGACCCCCAGCATTTT.

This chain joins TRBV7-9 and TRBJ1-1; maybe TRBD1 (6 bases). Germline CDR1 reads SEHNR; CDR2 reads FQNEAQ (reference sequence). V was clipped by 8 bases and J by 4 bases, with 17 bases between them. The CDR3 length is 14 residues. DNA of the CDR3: TGTGCCAGCGGTGCAGGGGCCGGGGGCACTGAAGCTTTCTTT. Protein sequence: CASGAGAGGTEAFF.

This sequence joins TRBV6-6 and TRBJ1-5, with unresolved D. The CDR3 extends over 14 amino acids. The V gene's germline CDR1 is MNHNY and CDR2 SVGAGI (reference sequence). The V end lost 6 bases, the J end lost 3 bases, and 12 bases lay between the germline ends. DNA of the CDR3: TGTGCCAGCAGGCCCGGACGGGACAATCAGCCCCAGCATTTT. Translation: CASRPGRDNQPQHF.